A single sample is the source of the 32 T cell receptor beta chains below, sequenced in a study of T cell changes during pregnancy in multiple sclerosis. Clones were sequenced by immunoSEQ multiplex PCR, and TCRdb holds only the in-frame ones, with some missing. The table lists tens of thousands of clones, about 90% of them singletons. The sample in question was peripheral blood, obtained after pregnancy. The receptors come from a female donor in good health, enrolled as a control in a pregnancy study.

V and J are TRBV5-1 and TRBJ2-7, with 9 bases fitting TRBD2. Germline V lookup: CDR1 SGHRS, CDR2 YFSETQ. The CDR3 contains 16 residues. Trimming removed 0 bases from V and 0 bases from J; junction bases left unmatched: 4. CDR3 amino acids: CASSLVPSGVSYEQYF. Written as DNA, the CDR3 is TGCGCCAGCAGCTTGGTGCCTAGCGGGGTCTCCTACGAGCAGTACTTC.

The gene calls are TRBV9 and TRBJ1-1; no clear D. Germline V gene sequence: CDR1 SGDLS, CDR2 YYNGEE. The CDR3 runs 14 residues. Trimming pared 2 bases from V and 2 bases from J, leaving 10 bases between. CDR3 DNA sequence: TGTGCCAGCAGCGTCCACAGTGAAAACACTGAAGCTTTCTTT. Its protein product is CASSVHSENTEAFF.

CDR3 DNA: TGTGCCAGCAGCCCCGGACAGGAGGACCCTTTTTGGTATGGCTACACCTTC. Protein product: CASSPGQEDPFWYGYTF. V is TRBV27 and J is TRBJ1-2; TRBD1 matches at 7 bases. Germline CDR1 is MNHEY and CDR2 is SMNVEV (reference sequence). The CDR3 totals 17 residues. V trimming: 6 bases; J trimming: 5 bases; junction bases outside the gene matches: 18.

This clone came up once. V usage is TRBV15 and J usage is TRBJ2-7; 8 bases fit TRBD1. Germline V gene sequence: CDR1 LNHNV, CDR2 YYDKDF (reference sequence). With V trimmed by 0 bases and J by 1 base, 2 bases remained unmatched. This CDR3 is 15 amino acids long. The CDR3 bases are TGTGCCACCAGCAGAGAGGACAGGGCATCCTACGAGCAGTACTTC. Translating gives CATSREDRASYEQYF.

This chain links TRBV7-9 with TRBJ1-4; D is perhaps TRBD1 (6 bases). CDR1 is SEHNR, CDR2 FQNEAQ, per germline (reference sequence). This CDR3 spans 18 amino acids. The V gene lost 2 bases and the J gene lost 10 bases, with 26 bases spanning the gap. CDR3 coding DNA: TGTGCCAGCAGCTTATCATCATACCGGGACATCTCTATAGGAAAACTGTTTTTT. As protein: CASSLSSYRDISIGKLFF. The whole variable domain, remainder taken from reference TRBV7-9 and TRBJ1-4, is DTGVSQNPRHKITKRGQNVTFRCDPISEHNRLYWYRQTLGQGPEFLTYFQNEAQLEKSRLLSDRFSAERPKGSFSTLEIQRTEQGDSAMYLCASSLSSYRDISIGKLFFGSGTQLSVL.

The genes are TRBV6-1 and TRBJ2-7; no clear D. V shed 0 bases and J shed 0 bases, with 9 bases lying between them. The germline gives CDR1 MNHNS, CDR2 SASEGT. The CDR3 contains 15 residues. The DNA of the CDR3 is TGTGCCAGCAGTGAAGCGCAGGCGAGCTCCTACGAGCAGTACTTC. Its translation: CASSEAQASSYEQYF.

V usage is TRBV27 and J usage is TRBJ1-2; 7 positions agree with TRBD1. Losses at the gene ends were 6 bases for V and 3 bases for J; bases not matched to a gene: 10. The CDR3 covers 15 residues. Per germline, CDR1 MNHEY and CDR2 SMNVEV (reference sequence). The CDR3: CASRPRVGQDYGYTF. DNA for the CDR3: TGTGCCAGCAGACCCCGGGTCGGACAGGACTATGGCTACACCTTC.

This chain links TRBV28 with TRBJ2-7; no clear D gene. Germline-derived CDR1 and CDR2 are MDHEN and SYDVKM. The CDR3 spans 12 residues. The V gene lost 5 bases and the J gene lost 2 bases, with 7 bases spanning the gap. The CDR3 bases are TGTGCCAGCAGTAGGAGCGCCTACGAGCAGTACTTC. The encoded protein is CASSRSAYEQYF.

The genes are TRBV29-1 and TRBJ2-7, with TRBD2 identical over 13 bases. Trimming removed 7 bases from V and 0 bases from J; junction bases left unmatched: 3. This CDR3 has 14 amino acids. CDR1 is SQVTM and CDR2 is ANQGSEA in the germline V gene. The CDR3 spells CSAGLAGASYEQYF. CDR3 DNA sequence: TGCAGCGCCGGACTAGCGGGGGCCTCCTACGAGCAGTACTTC.

The chain recombines TRBV23-1 with TRBJ1-5; TRBD1 matches 7 bases. TRBV23-1 is an open reading frame whose function is uncertain. The CDR3 length is 16 residues. Losses at the gene ends were 3 bases for V and 0 bases for J; bases not matched to a gene: 5. The chain's CDR3 is CASSHPNRGSNQPQHF. The DNA for the CDR3 is TGCGCCAGCAGTCACCCCAACAGGGGTAGCAATCAGCCCCAGCATTTT.

V and J are TRBV27 and TRBJ2-7, with 7 bases that match TRBD2. Germline values: CDR1 MNHEY, CDR2 SMNVEV (reference sequence). Trimming removed 3 bases from V and 4 bases from J; junction bases left unmatched: 6. This CDR3 comprises 14 residues. CDR3 nucleotides: TGTGCCAGCAGTTTGGGAGGGGAGGGTTACGAGCAGTACTTC. Its protein product is CASSLGGEGYEQYF.

J is TRBJ2-1 and V is TRBV11-2; 7 nucleotides agree with TRBD2. In germline, CDR1 is SGHAT, CDR2 FQNNGV. The ends lost 1 base at V and 4 bases at J; junction bases unmatched: 4. The CDR3 sequence is 15 residues long. CDR3 sequence reads: CASSLAGGGYNEQFF. The DNA for the CDR3 is TGTGCCAGCAGCTTAGCGGGAGGAGGGTACAATGAGCAGTTCTTC.

The genes are TRBV5-1 and TRBJ1-2; D gene ambiguous. V gave up 4 bases and J gave up 7 bases, with 11 bases separating them. Germline CDR1 is SGHRS and CDR2 is YFSETQ. This CDR3 contains 12 residues. CDR3 in DNA: TGCGCCAGCAGCCCCGAGGGAGGTGGCTACACCTTC. Its protein product is CASSPEGGGYTF.

The chain joins TRBV10-2 to TRBJ2-2, with a weak D call TRBD2 (6 bases). V lost 6 bases, J lost 6 bases, and 11 bases lay in between. Germline CDR1 WSHSY, CDR2 SAAADI. The CDR3 loop spans 13 amino acids. The CDR3 DNA reads as TGCGCCAGCAGATGGGGGGACGCCGGGGAGCTGTTTTTT. Protein product: CASRWGDAGELFF.

This clone was seen a few times. This chain connects TRBV7-2 to TRBJ1-5; the D gene is possibly TRBD1 (6 bases). The CDR3 sequence is 15 residues long. V was cut by 0 bases and J by 7 bases, with 13 bases left in between. The germline CDR1 and CDR2 sequences are SGHTA and FQGNSA. The CDR3 is CASSLAMGAKQPQHF. The CDR3 DNA follows: TGTGCCAGCAGCTTAGCGATGGGGGCAAAGCAGCCCCAGCATTTT.

V and J are TRBV6-1 and TRBJ2-7; 11 bases line up with TRBD1. CDR1 and CDR2 from the germline V gene are MNHNS and SASEGT. CDR3 length: 14 residues. The junction had 8 bases not matched to a gene; V was cut back by 7 bases and J by 6 bases. CDR3 sequence (DNA): TGTGCCAGCATTAGCAGGACAGGGGGCGCCGAGCAGTACTTC. Protein product: CASISRTGGAEQYF.

In this sample, this clone turned up a few times. The chain joins TRBV29-1 to TRBJ2-7; 9 nucleotides line up with TRBD1. The V and J ends lost 6 bases and 9 bases, in that order; junction bases with no gene match: 6. Germline V lookup: CDR1 SQVTM, CDR2 ANQGSEA. The CDR3 spans 11 residues. CDR3: CSVGGTGRQYF. Written as DNA, the CDR3 is TGCAGCGTGGGGGGGACAGGGAGGCAGTACTTC.

The chain couples TRBV14 to TRBJ1-1; D is undetermined. The CDR3 runs 13 residues. The V gene lost 4 bases and the J gene lost 8 bases, with 14 bases spanning the gap. The germline V gene has CDR1 SGHDN and CDR2 FVKESK. The CDR3 loop reads CASSRIALPEAFF. DNA for the CDR3: TGTGCCAGCAGCCGAATCGCGCTTCCGGAAGCTTTCTTT.

This chain connects TRBV9 to TRBJ1-1; TRBD1 might be the D (5 bases). Germline CDR1 reads SGDLS; CDR2 reads YYNGEE. The CDR3 covers 15 residues. V shed 0 bases and J shed 0 bases, with 9 bases lying between them. The CDR3: CASSVGKGVNTEAFF. DNA for the CDR3: TGTGCCAGCAGCGTAGGTAAAGGGGTGAACACTGAAGCTTTCTTT. The whole variable domain, filled in from reference TRBV9 and TRBJ1-1, reads DSGVTQTPKHLITATGQRVTLRCSPRSGDLSVYWYQQSLDQGLQFLIQYYNGEERAKGNILERFSAQQFPDLHSELNLSSLELGDSALYFCASSVGKGVNTEAFFGQGTRLTVV.

The gene calls are TRBV30 and TRBJ1-2; TRBD1 matches at 9 bases. The CDR3 is 15 amino acids. CDR1 is GTSNPN, CDR2 SVGIG, per germline (reference sequence). V trimming: 1 base; J trimming: 1 base; junction bases outside the gene matches: 4. CDR3 residues: CAWSGTGARNYGYTF. CDR3 nucleotide sequence: TGTGCCTGGAGTGGGACAGGGGCCCGTAACTATGGCTACACCTTC.

V and J are TRBV7-2 and TRBJ1-5; TRBD1 is a possible D gene (6 bases). Deletions cut 2 bases from V and 5 bases from J, with 16 bases between. The CDR3 spans 16 residues. Germline values: CDR1 SGHTA, CDR2 FQGNSA. The CDR3 sequence is CASSLSSGGGYQPQHF. The CDR3 nucleotides read TGTGCCAGCAGCTTAAGTTCTGGGGGGGGCTATCAGCCCCAGCATTTT. The complete variable domain, with remaining parts taken from reference TRBV7-2 and TRBJ1-5, reads GAGVSQSPSNKVTEKGKDVELRCDPISGHTALYWYRQSLGQGLEFLIYFQGNSAPDKSGLPSDRFSAERTGGSVSTLTIQRTQQEDSAVYLCASSLSSGGGYQPQHFGDGTRLSIL.

This chain connects TRBV4-1 to TRBJ1-5, with TRBD1 matching over 7 bases. The CDR3 has 15 amino acids. J lost 4 bases, V lost 1 base, and 4 bases had no gene match. Looked up from germline, CDR1 is MGHRA and CDR2 is YSYEKL. CDR3 residues: CASSQAGQPNQPQHF. The CDR3, as DNA: TGCGCCAGCAGCCAAGCGGGACAGCCTAATCAGCCCCAGCATTTT.

The chain couples TRBV18 to TRBJ1-5, with TRBD1 matching over 8 bases. The CDR3 is 15 residues long. The germline gives CDR1 KGHSH, CDR2 LQKENI. The junction had 2 bases not matched to a gene; V was cut back by 2 bases and J by 2 bases. The CDR3 DNA sequence: TGTGCCAGCTCACCAGGGACAGGAGGCAATCAGCCCCAGCATTTT. Translation gives CASSPGTGGNQPQHF.

The rearrangement links TRBV18 to TRBJ1-6, with D hard to call. The CDR3 has 15 amino acids. V was pared by 6 bases and J by 0 bases, with 9 bases between. Germline CDR1 KGHSH, CDR2 LQKENI. In DNA, the CDR3 is TGTGCCAGCTCTCAGGACTTCTCCTATAATTCACCCCTCCACTTT. Its translation is CASSQDFSYNSPLHF.

The chain couples TRBV18 to TRBJ1-2; 7 nucleotides line up with TRBD1. Germline V lookup: CDR1 KGHSH, CDR2 LQKENI. The CDR3 covers 14 residues. V dropped 3 bases and J dropped 6; count of bases not matched to a gene: 7. DNA of the CDR3: TGTGCCAGCTCACCGAACAGGGGAAGGGATGGCTACACCTTC. Residues: CASSPNRGRDGYTF.

This rearrangement joins TRBV5-1 to TRBJ1-1; perhaps TRBD1 as D (5 bases). Trimming cost V 1 base and J 7 bases, with 20 bases left between them. There are 16 residues in the CDR3. CDR1 SGHRS and CDR2 YFSETQ come from the germline V gene. The chain's CDR3 is CASSLIVPRGSGEAFF. The CDR3 DNA follows: TGCGCCAGCAGCTTGATCGTCCCTCGGGGGAGCGGTGAAGCTTTCTTT.

The chain is built from TRBV6-5 and TRBJ2-5; TRBD2 matches at 7 bases. The CDR3 is made up of 15 amino acids. V trimming: 3 bases; J trimming: 5 bases; junction bases outside the gene matches: 9. Germline V gene sequence: CDR1 MNHEY, CDR2 SVGAGI. This chain's CDR3 is CASSYGAGEYETQYF. CDR3 coding DNA: TGTGCCAGCAGTTATGGGGCGGGGGAGTACGAGACCCAGTACTTC.

The V gene is TRBV7-2, the J gene TRBJ2-5; 16 nucleotides agree with TRBD2. CDR1 is SGHTA and CDR2 is FQGNSA in the germline V gene. Trimming cost V 3 bases and J 5 bases; bases outside gene matches: 0. CDR3 length: 15 amino acids. CDR3 region: CASSLGLAGGETQYF. The DNA of the CDR3 is TGTGCCAGCAGCTTGGGACTAGCGGGGGGGGAGACCCAGTACTTC.

This clone has only one observation. This sequence joins TRBV20-1 and TRBJ2-3; D gene unclear. This CDR3 spans 11 amino acids. V lost 5 bases and J 4 bases, leaving 7 bases between the germline ends. Germline V gene data show CDR1 as DFQATT and CDR2 as SNEGSKA (reference sequence). CDR3 in DNA: TGCAGTGCTGGCCAACCAGATACGCAGTATTTT. Amino acid sequence: CSAGQPDTQYF.

V and J are TRBV4-1 and TRBJ2-7; no clear D. Germline CDR1 and CDR2: MGHRA and YSYEKL. Trimming cost V 4 bases and J 5 bases, with 12 bases left between them. CDR3 size: 13 residues. CDR3: CASSPLRGHEQYF. CDR3 nucleotides: TGCGCCAGCAGCCCGTTGCGCGGTCACGAGCAGTACTTC.

The chain couples TRBV11-2 to TRBJ2-1; D might be TRBD2 (6 bases). This CDR3 contains 15 residues. The germline V gene encodes CDR1 SGHAT and CDR2 FQNNGV. Trimming removed 5 bases from V and 5 bases from J, with 16 bases in between. CDR3 sequence reads: CASSLLGGWNNEQFF. CDR3 sequence (DNA): TGTGCCAGCAGCCTTTTGGGGGGTTGGAACAATGAGCAGTTCTTC.

The V gene is TRBV28, the J gene TRBJ1-1; D is perhaps TRBD1 (6 bases). Germline V gene data show CDR1 as MDHEN and CDR2 as SYDVKM. This CDR3 is built from 14 residues. The V end was cut by 3 bases, the J end by 7 bases, with 15 bases between. CDR3 loop: CASSLDRTHYEAFF. CDR3 nucleotides: TGTGCCAGCAGTTTGGACAGAACCCATTATGAAGCTTTCTTT.